This TCR beta chain comes out of a study of blood T cell repertoires in COVID-19. Sequencing was performed with immunoSEQ multiplex PCR; in TCRdb, only in-frame clones are kept and a portion is missing. The table lists 150,000 to 200,000 clones, roughly 78% of them singletons. It was during active infection that Seattle patients were enrolled and then longitudinally followed. Trimming took off 5 bases at V and 0 bases at J, with 8 bases between the two ends. The CDR3 is made up of 12 amino acids. Germline CDR1 and CDR2: GTSNPN and SVGIG (reference sequence). This chain uses TRBV30 with TRBJ2-7; the D gene is possibly TRBD1 (5 bases). The sequenced material came from peripheral blood. The sequence was collected from a woman in her sixties with COVID-19, enrolled during active disease. This CDR3 reads CAWSRDSYEQYF. The DNA for the CDR3 is TGTGCCTGGTCCAGGGACTCCTACGAGCAGTACTTC. The full variable domain, completed using reference TRBV30 and TRBJ2-7, is SQTIHQWPATLVQPVGSPLSLECTVEGTSNPNLYWYRQAAGRGLQLLFYSVGIGQISSEVPQNLSASRPQDRQFILSSKKLLLSDSGFYLCAWSRDSYEQYFGPGTRLTVT.